This passage covers 15 T cell receptor beta chains from one sample sequenced in a study of OX40 agonist ivuxolimab in advanced cancers. Receptor amplification or capture employed the immunoSEQ multiplex PCR assay. Not all clones reach the TCRdb copy of this immuneACCESS table, which keeps in-frame sequences only. Checked studies attribute under half of the gap to unresolved V genes and leave the rest unexplained. The sample profile shows about 36,000 clones; about 81% of them were found once. Jointly, the top ten make up 22% of the sample. The starting material was CD4+ or CD8+ T cells sorted from blood, obtained in a trial of the OX40 agonist ivuxolimab. These receptor sequences come from an adult with an advanced solid tumor such as melanoma, head and neck, liver or kidney cancer.

V and J are TRBV13 and TRBJ1-5; D is ambiguous. V lost 4 bases to trimming and J lost 4 bases, with 11 bases between them. The CDR3 is 14 residues long. The V gene's germline CDR1 is PRHDT and CDR2 FYEKMQ (reference sequence). The CDR3 loop reads CASSSTVTNQPQHF. CDR3 DNA sequence: TGTGCCAGCAGCTCTACCGTAACGAATCAGCCCCAGCATTTT.

The chain combines TRBV7-8 with TRBJ2-7, with no clear D. This CDR3 spans 15 amino acids. Germline V CDR1 and CDR2: SGHVS, FQNEAQ. V was trimmed by 3 bases and J by 3 bases, leaving 15 bases between them. The CDR3 nucleotides are TGTGCCAGCAGCTTTTCGAAAGGCAACTACTACGAGCAGTACTTC. The encoded protein is CASSFSKGNYYEQYF.

The gene calls are TRBV6-5 and TRBJ2-1, with 9 bases fitting TRBD2. The V gene end was trimmed by 7 bases and the J gene end by 10 bases; junction bases not matched to a gene: 14. The CDR3 sequence is 15 residues long. CDR1 MNHEY and CDR2 SVGAGI come from the germline V gene. For the CDR3, the DNA is TGTGCCAGCACCCGGGCGGCGGGAGGGCCCTCGGAGCAGTTCTTC. This translates into CASTRAAGGPSEQFF.

The CDR3 bases are TGTGCCAGCAGCCAGACAGGCGGGCAGCCCCAGCATTTT. Protein product: CASSQTGGQPQHF. The rearrangement uses TRBV11-2 and TRBJ1-5; a weak D match, TRBD1 (6 bases). This CDR3 is 13 amino acids long. CDR1 and CDR2 (germline): SGHAT, FQNNGV. V was pared by 5 bases and J by 7 bases, with 12 bases between.

This clone was recorded a few times. This specimen includes other DNA sequences encoding the same CDR3. The chain links TRBV7-9 to TRBJ2-3; maybe TRBD2 (6 bases). Trimming stripped 2 bases from V and 3 bases from J, with 12 bases between. The germline V gene has CDR1 SEHNR and CDR2 FQNEAQ (reference sequence). This CDR3 has 15 residues. In DNA form, the CDR3 reads TGTGCCAGCAGCTTACGGGGGTCGGGAACAGATACGCAGTATTTT. Translating it yields CASSLRGSGTDTQYF.

This chain links TRBV18 with TRBJ2-5, with D tentatively TRBD1 (6 bases). The CDR3 extends over 15 amino acids. V shed 2 bases and J shed 5 bases, with 15 bases lying between them. Per germline, CDR1 KGHSH and CDR2 LQKENI. The CDR3 bases are TGTGCCAGCTCACCATCCACAGGGCAAGCGGAGACCCAGTACTTC. It translates to CASSPSTGQAETQYF. Variable domain in full (rest from reference TRBV18 and TRBJ2-5): NAGVMQNPRHLVRRRGQEARLRCSPMKGHSHVYWYRQLPEEGLKFMVYLQKENIIDESGMPKERFSAEFPKEGPSILRIQQVVRGDSAAYFCASSPSTGQAETQYFGPGTRLLVL.

J is TRBJ2-5 and V is TRBV11-1, with TRBD2 matching 9 bases. The DNA matches TRBJ2-7 better at its end, which makes the J call doubtful. The CDR3 covers 17 residues. Germline CDR1 reads SGHAT; CDR2 reads FQDESV (reference sequence). CDR3 bases: TGTGCCAGCAGCTCATACCCCTTAGCGGGAGAATCTTACGAGCAGTACTTC. Translated, it gives CASSSYPLAGESYEQYF.

The rearrangement links TRBV7-9 to TRBJ2-3; 13 nucleotides match TRBD2. This CDR3 contains 17 residues. Per germline, CDR1 SEHNR and CDR2 FQNEAQ (reference sequence). Trimming removed 5 bases from V and 3 bases from J; junction bases left unmatched: 8. The CDR3 loop is CASSAGTSGAITDTQYF. Here the CDR3 DNA reads TGTGCCAGCAGCGCAGGGACTAGCGGGGCCATTACAGATACGCAGTATTTT.

The table lists this clone with a few counts. The chain couples TRBV28 to TRBJ2-1; TRBD1 is a possible D gene (5 bases). This CDR3 is built from 12 residues. Trimming removed 6 bases at V and 10 bases at J, with 13 bases between. The V gene's germline CDR1 is MDHEN and CDR2 SYDVKM. For the CDR3, the DNA is TGTGCCAGCAGCACAGGCCGGCGGGAGCAGTTCTTC. The encoded protein is CASSTGRREQFF.

This sequence joins TRBV5-1 and TRBJ2-5, with 8 bases matching TRBD2. V lost 6 bases and J lost 1; bases outside the gene matches: 5. This CDR3 region has 14 residues. Looked up from germline, CDR1 is SGHRS and CDR2 is YFSETQ. The chain's CDR3 is CASTLSGSQETQYF. The CDR3 DNA sequence: TGCGCCAGCACCCTAAGCGGGAGCCAAGAGACCCAGTACTTC.

The chain uses TRBV2 and TRBJ1-2, with a weak D call TRBD1 (6 bases). The CDR3 is 14 residues long. Per germline, CDR1 SNHLY and CDR2 FYNNEI. Trimming cost V 5 bases and J 5 bases, with 15 bases left between them. Here the CDR3 reads CASSRGGTRYGYTF. The CDR3 nucleotides read TGTGCCAGCAGTCGGGGAGGGACACGGTATGGCTACACCTTC.

The chain has TRBV30 and TRBJ2-6, with D hard to call. With 1 base removed from V and 3 bases from J, the gap between germline ends came to 10 bases. Per the germline V gene, CDR1 is GTSNPN and CDR2 is SVGIG (reference sequence). The CDR3 has 15 residues. The CDR3 here is CAWSGARSGANVLTF. Written as DNA, the CDR3 is TGTGCCTGGAGTGGCGCCCGGAGTGGGGCCAACGTCCTGACTTTC.

The V call is TRBV11-3, the J call TRBJ2-1; a possible D gene is TRBD2 (5 bases). V lost 0 bases and J 6 bases, leaving 6 bases between the germline ends. Per germline, CDR1 SGHNT and CDR2 YENEEA. This CDR3 is built from 13 residues. CDR3 in DNA: TGTGCCAGCAGCTTAGAGGGGAGCAATGAGCAGTTCTTC. Translation gives CASSLEGSNEQFF.

J is TRBJ1-4 and V is TRBV6-5; a weak D match, TRBD1 (5 bases). Germline values: CDR1 MNHEY, CDR2 SVGAGI. This CDR3 contains 16 residues. The V and J ends lost 2 bases and 3 bases respectively, with 13 bases between them. CDR3: CASSYHSTVPNEKLFF. CDR3 DNA sequence: TGTGCCAGCAGTTACCATTCGACAGTCCCTAATGAAAAACTGTTTTTT.

This chain joins TRBV6-8 and TRBJ1-2; maybe TRBD1 (6 bases). The CDR3 runs to 13 residues. With 2 bases removed from V and 8 bases from J, the gap between germline ends came to 12 bases. Germline V lookup: CDR1 MNHGY, CDR2 SAAAGT. The CDR3 bases are TGTGCCAGCAGTTACGGCAGGGGTCGCGGCTACACCTTC. This sequence encodes CASSYGRGRGYTF.